This T cell receptor beta chain is drawn from a study of T cell changes during pregnancy in multiple sclerosis. Germline CDR1 SEHNR, CDR2 FQNEAQ (reference sequence). V was shortened by 1 base and J by 0 bases, with 10 bases between the two germline ends. This CDR3 contains 16 residues. Data came from immunoSEQ multiplex PCR; TCRdb stores just in-frame clones and leaves some out. The data show tens of thousands of clones, roughly 92% seen once. V gene TRBV7-9 combines with J gene TRBJ1-3; TRBD1 might be the D (6 bases). The clonotype originates from a female donor with multiple sclerosis, enrolled in a pregnancy study. The starting material was CD4+ T cells from peripheral blood mononuclear cells, obtained before pregnancy. CDR3 residues: CASSLDGQISGNTIYF. The CDR3 DNA reads as TGTGCCAGCAGCTTAGATGGACAGATCTCTGGAAACACCATATATTTT.